This T cell receptor beta chain was recovered during a study of cytomegalovirus exposure and HLA in healthy donors. Study-wide results and caveats: The study labeled under 200 TCR beta chains cytomegalovirus-associated. Most TCR sequences were seen very rarely across donors, but some public TCRs occurred in many. Across all donors, roughly uniform sequencing depth was an assumption of the presence/absence analyses. High sensitivity and specificity were reportedly achieved when the classifier diagnosed cytomegalovirus status.

The PCR employed 60 Vbeta primers together with 13 Jbeta primers. Here immunoSEQ multiplex PCR was the method, and the copy in TCRdb shows in-frame clones only, minus some. The sample records fewer than 150,000 clones, under 80% being singletons. In the case of this clone: As yet, its antigen is unknown.

Germline-derived CDR1 and CDR2 are SGHRS and YFSETQ. Trimming removed 3 bases from V and 1 base from J; junction bases left unmatched: 5. This CDR3 region has 15 residues. The V and J genes are TRBV5-1 and TRBJ1-1; 8 nucleotides line up with TRBD1. Sequencing used PBMCs. The sequence was obtained from a man between 60 and 75 years old in good health and CMV-seropositive. CDR3 DNA: TGCGCCAGCAGCTCGATGGGACAGGCGAACACTGAAGCTTTCTTT. It codes for CASSSMGQANTEAFF.